Listed below are T cell receptor beta chains from one sample, sequenced in a study of blood T cells in healthy people across ages. TCRdb used MiXCR to reprocess the 5' RACE reads, holding one entry per CDR3 protein. The table records around 1.7 million distinct CDR3 sequences, approximately 28% of them present only once. Sequencing was carried out using blood. The receptors were gathered from a woman in her 30s in good health. The CDR3 runs from the conserved cysteine through the conserved F or W. The order of the fields is D gene, clone size, V gene, J gene, CDR3 DNA, CDR3 protein. A D gene is named only where the DNA matches it firmly. Size is omitted from some rows. Given values are once, few, many or a class for expanded clones.

>.|few|TRBV9|TRBJ2-3
TGTGCCAGCAGCCCCCAGACAGCTGGGGTCACAGATACGCAGTATTTT
CASSPQTAGVTDTQYF
>.|.|TRBV10-3|TRBJ2-1
TGTGCCATCAGCCCAGACAGCAATGAGCAGTTCTTC
CAISPDSNEQFF
>.|.|TRBV11-2|TRBJ2-3
TGTGCCAGCAGCTTCCTAGGGAGGGACAGTGGTGATACGCAGTATTTT
CASSFLGRDSGDTQYF
>TRBD1|many|TRBV27|TRBJ1-2
TGTGCCAGCAGTCGGACAGGGACCGGCTATGGCTACACCTTC
CASSRTGTGYGYTF
>.|many|TRBV29-1|TRBJ1-2
TGCAGCGTTGAAGAAGGCGGATGGTATGGCTACACCTTC
CSVEEGGWYGYTF
>TRBD1|few|TRBV5-1|TRBJ1-6
TGCGCCAGCACCTTGACAGGGTTTGGATCACCCCTCCACTTT
CASTLTGFGSPLHF
>TRBD2|.|TRBV28|TRBJ2-5
TGTGCCAGCAGTTTACGCGGGGGGGCCATAGAGACCCAGTACTTC
CASSLRGGAIETQYF
>.|.|TRBV14|TRBJ2-4
TGTGCCAGCAGCCGGGGCACGACTAGAGCCAAAAACATTCAGTACTTC
CASSRGTTRAKNIQYF
>TRBD1|.|TRBV5-1|TRBJ2-1
TGCGCCAGCAGCCGTAGACAGGGGGCTAGCAATGAGCAGTTCTTC
CASSRRQGASNEQFF
>.|few|TRBV9|TRBJ2-1
TGTGCCAGCAGCGTACGGTCCCGCGGTGAGCAGTTCTTC
CASSVRSRGEQFF
>.|.|TRBV6-2/TRBV6-3|TRBJ2-7
TGTGCCAGCAGTTACTCCTTCAGGAAAGCGGTACTCCGCTACGAGCAGTACTTC
CASSYSFRKAVLRYEQYF
>TRBD1|many|TRBV6-6|TRBJ2-1
TGTGCCAGCAGTTACTCGACAGGGCCCTACAATGAGCAGTTCTTC
CASSYSTGPYNEQFF
>.|.|TRBV2|TRBJ2-6
TGTGCCAGCAGGAGAGAGGTCCTCCGTGGGGCCAACGTCCTGACTTTC
CASRREVLRGANVLTF
>TRBD1|.|TRBV4-2|TRBJ2-7
TGTGCCAGCAGTCCTATGGACAGGGGGCTCTCCTACGAGCAGTACTTC
CASSPMDRGLSYEQYF
>.|.|TRBV7-3|TRBJ2-5
TGTGCCAGCAGCGCCGGGAGCCGGGAGTCCCAGTACTTC
CASSAGSRESQYF
>TRBD2|few|TRBV2|TRBJ2-7
TGTGCCAGCAGTAGGGCCCGTACTAGCGGGAGTTCCGAGCAGTACTTC
CASSRARTSGSSEQYF
>.|.|TRBV2|TRBJ2-5
TGTGCCAGCCGTGTCGGGGGAACACAAGAGACCCAGTACTTC
CASRVGGTQETQYF
>.|few|TRBV6-6|TRBJ2-7
TGTGCCAGCTCCACCAACCGCCGGGTAGCCTTTTACGAGCAGTACTTC
CASSTNRRVAFYEQYF
>.|.|TRBV5-6|TRBJ2-7
TGTGTCAGCAGCCAAAAAGGACAGCGGGCCGAGCAGTACTTC
CVSSQKGQRAEQYF
>TRBD2|few|TRBV2|TRBJ2-5
TGTGCCAGCAGTGGATCCAGCGGGAGTAGTTTCAGGAGACAAGAGACCCAGTACTTC
CASSGSSGSSFRRQETQYF
>.|.|TRBV29-1|TRBJ2-3
TGCAGCGTTGGGATGGAGGCAGGGGGAGGAGATACGCAGTATTTT
CSVGMEAGGGDTQYF
>.|many|TRBV20-1|TRBJ1-2
TGCAGTGCAAGCCGGGGAAACTATGGTTACACCTTC
CSASRGNYGYTF
>TRBD1|.|TRBV28|TRBJ2-2
TGTGCCAGCAGTTCACCGGGGACAGGGTACACCGGGGAGCTGTTTTTT
CASSSPGTGYTGELFF
>.|.|TRBV6-4|TRBJ2-2
TGTGCCAGCAGTGACAGGGACACCGGGGAGCTGTTTTTT
CASSDRDTGELFF
>TRBD2|few|TRBV5-1|TRBJ2-7
TGCGCCAGCAGCCCGACCGGGACTAATCCCTACGAGCAGTACTTC
CASSPTGTNPYEQYF